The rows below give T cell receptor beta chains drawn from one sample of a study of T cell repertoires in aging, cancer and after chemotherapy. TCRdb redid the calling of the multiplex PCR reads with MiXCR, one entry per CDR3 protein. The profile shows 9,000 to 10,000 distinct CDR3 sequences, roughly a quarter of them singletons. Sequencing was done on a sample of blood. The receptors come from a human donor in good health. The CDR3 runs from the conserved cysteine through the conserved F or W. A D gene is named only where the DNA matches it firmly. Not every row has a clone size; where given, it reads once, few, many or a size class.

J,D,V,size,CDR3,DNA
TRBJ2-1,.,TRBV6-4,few,CASSDSSQGGKFF,TGTGCCAGCAGTGACTCGTCGCAGGGAGGAAAATTCTTC
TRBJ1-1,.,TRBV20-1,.,CSARNGVGTEAFF,TGCAGTGCCAGAAACGGGGTTGGCACTGAAGCTTTCTTT
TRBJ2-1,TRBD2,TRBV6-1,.,CASRTTSGYNEQFF,TGTGCCAGCAGAACTACTAGCGGGTACAATGAGCAGTTCTTC
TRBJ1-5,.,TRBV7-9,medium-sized,CASSLASSSSNQPQHF,TGTGCCAGCAGCTTAGCGTCGAGCAGTAGCAATCAGCCCCAGCATTTT
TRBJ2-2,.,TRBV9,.,CASSFVPGELFF,TGTGCCAGCAGCTTTGTCCCCGGGGAGCTGTTTTTT
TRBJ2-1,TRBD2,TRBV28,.,CASSRSGTSGYNEQFF,TGTGCCAGCAGCCGATCCGGGACTAGCGGATACAATGAGCAGTTCTTC
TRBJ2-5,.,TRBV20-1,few,CSASRYQETQYF,TGCAGTGCTAGCCGTTATCAAGAGACCCAGTACTTC
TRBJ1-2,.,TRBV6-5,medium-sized,CASSYSNTPLRNYGYTF,TGTGCCAGCAGTTACAGTAATACACCCCTTCGGAACTATGGCTACACCTTC
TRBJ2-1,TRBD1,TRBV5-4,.,CASSLGTGAYNEQFF,TGTGCCAGCAGCTTGGGGACAGGGGCCTACAATGAGCAGTTCTTC
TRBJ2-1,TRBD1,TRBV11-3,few,CASSPQQGNNEQFF,TGTGCCAGCAGCCCCCAACAGGGGAATAATGAGCAGTTCTTC
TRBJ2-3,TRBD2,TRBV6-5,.,CASTRRPSGDLSTDTQYF,TGTGCCAGCACTCGAAGGCCTAGCGGGGACCTTAGCACAGATACGCAGTATTTT
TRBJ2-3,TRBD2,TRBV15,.,CATSRDRLAGSTDTQYF,TGTGCCACCAGCAGAGATAGGCTAGCGGGGAGCACAGATACGCAGTATTTT
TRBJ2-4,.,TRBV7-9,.,CASSLMGWGAKNIQYF,TGTGCCAGCAGCTTAATGGGCTGGGGAGCCAAAAACATTCAGTACTTC
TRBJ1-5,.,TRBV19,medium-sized,CASSIGALRGFNQPQHF,TGTGCCAGTAGTATAGGGGCTCTCAGGGGCTTCAATCAGCCCCAGCATTTT
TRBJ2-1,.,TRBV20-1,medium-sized,CSARDPGNAYNEQFF,TGCAGTGCTAGAGATCCCGGGAACGCCTACAATGAGCAGTTCTTC
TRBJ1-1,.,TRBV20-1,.,CSARDVSKPHLTEAFF,TGCAGTGCTAGAGATGTGTCAAAACCGCACCTAACTGAAGCTTTCTTT
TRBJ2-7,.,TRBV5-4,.,CASSHLGGTVLAYEQYF,TGTGCCAGCAGTCACCTCGGGGGGACAGTACTAGCCTACGAGCAGTACTTC
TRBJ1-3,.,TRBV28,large,CASSRDGSGNTIYF,TGTGCCAGCAGTCGAGACGGCTCTGGAAACACCATATATTTT
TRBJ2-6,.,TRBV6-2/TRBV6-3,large,CASSYDSGANVLTF,TGTGCCAGCAGTTACGACTCTGGGGCCAACGTCCTGACTTTC
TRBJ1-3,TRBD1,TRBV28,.,CASSKQGVPGNTIYF,TGTGCCAGCAGTAAACAGGGGGTCCCTGGAAACACCATATATTTT
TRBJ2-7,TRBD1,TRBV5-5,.,CASSLRDRVSEQYF,TGTGCCAGCAGCTTAAGGGACAGGGTCTCCGAGCAGTACTTC
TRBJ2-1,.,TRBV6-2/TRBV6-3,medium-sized,CASSSGAWDEQFF,TGTGCCAGCAGTAGCGGTGCATGGGATGAGCAGTTCTTC
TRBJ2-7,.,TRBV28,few,CASLTRDEQYF,TGTGCCAGTTTGACGCGGGACGAGCAGTACTTC